Here is one TCR beta chain with its context. The data are from a study of blood T cell repertoires in COVID-19. Across the study: Researchers got acute and convalescent COVID-19 samples from the United States, Italy and Spain. Nucleic acid was either cDNA or gDNA, and it came from T cells, B-cell-depleted T cells, or PBMCs.

Germline CDR1 reads LNHDA; CDR2 reads SQIVND (reference sequence). Trimming cost V 10 bases and J 0 bases, with 13 bases left between them. There are 14 residues in the CDR3. Clones were read by immunoSEQ multiplex PCR, and TCRdb kept only the in-frame ones, dropping some. The sample lists around 320,000 clones; more than 85% were seen once. Which cohort a participant joined came from the clinical history participants gave. A case of COVID-19 had been met by exposed participants within 2 weeks before study entry. The receptor was derived from a woman in her thirties who had been exposed to COVID-19. This chain connects TRBV19 to TRBJ2-1; D ambiguous. Sequenced: PBMCs or T cells enriched from blood (not recorded which). CDR3 region: CATGGAVSYNEQFF. For the CDR3, the DNA is TGTGCCACCGGCGGCGCGGTCTCCTACAATGAGCAGTTCTTC.